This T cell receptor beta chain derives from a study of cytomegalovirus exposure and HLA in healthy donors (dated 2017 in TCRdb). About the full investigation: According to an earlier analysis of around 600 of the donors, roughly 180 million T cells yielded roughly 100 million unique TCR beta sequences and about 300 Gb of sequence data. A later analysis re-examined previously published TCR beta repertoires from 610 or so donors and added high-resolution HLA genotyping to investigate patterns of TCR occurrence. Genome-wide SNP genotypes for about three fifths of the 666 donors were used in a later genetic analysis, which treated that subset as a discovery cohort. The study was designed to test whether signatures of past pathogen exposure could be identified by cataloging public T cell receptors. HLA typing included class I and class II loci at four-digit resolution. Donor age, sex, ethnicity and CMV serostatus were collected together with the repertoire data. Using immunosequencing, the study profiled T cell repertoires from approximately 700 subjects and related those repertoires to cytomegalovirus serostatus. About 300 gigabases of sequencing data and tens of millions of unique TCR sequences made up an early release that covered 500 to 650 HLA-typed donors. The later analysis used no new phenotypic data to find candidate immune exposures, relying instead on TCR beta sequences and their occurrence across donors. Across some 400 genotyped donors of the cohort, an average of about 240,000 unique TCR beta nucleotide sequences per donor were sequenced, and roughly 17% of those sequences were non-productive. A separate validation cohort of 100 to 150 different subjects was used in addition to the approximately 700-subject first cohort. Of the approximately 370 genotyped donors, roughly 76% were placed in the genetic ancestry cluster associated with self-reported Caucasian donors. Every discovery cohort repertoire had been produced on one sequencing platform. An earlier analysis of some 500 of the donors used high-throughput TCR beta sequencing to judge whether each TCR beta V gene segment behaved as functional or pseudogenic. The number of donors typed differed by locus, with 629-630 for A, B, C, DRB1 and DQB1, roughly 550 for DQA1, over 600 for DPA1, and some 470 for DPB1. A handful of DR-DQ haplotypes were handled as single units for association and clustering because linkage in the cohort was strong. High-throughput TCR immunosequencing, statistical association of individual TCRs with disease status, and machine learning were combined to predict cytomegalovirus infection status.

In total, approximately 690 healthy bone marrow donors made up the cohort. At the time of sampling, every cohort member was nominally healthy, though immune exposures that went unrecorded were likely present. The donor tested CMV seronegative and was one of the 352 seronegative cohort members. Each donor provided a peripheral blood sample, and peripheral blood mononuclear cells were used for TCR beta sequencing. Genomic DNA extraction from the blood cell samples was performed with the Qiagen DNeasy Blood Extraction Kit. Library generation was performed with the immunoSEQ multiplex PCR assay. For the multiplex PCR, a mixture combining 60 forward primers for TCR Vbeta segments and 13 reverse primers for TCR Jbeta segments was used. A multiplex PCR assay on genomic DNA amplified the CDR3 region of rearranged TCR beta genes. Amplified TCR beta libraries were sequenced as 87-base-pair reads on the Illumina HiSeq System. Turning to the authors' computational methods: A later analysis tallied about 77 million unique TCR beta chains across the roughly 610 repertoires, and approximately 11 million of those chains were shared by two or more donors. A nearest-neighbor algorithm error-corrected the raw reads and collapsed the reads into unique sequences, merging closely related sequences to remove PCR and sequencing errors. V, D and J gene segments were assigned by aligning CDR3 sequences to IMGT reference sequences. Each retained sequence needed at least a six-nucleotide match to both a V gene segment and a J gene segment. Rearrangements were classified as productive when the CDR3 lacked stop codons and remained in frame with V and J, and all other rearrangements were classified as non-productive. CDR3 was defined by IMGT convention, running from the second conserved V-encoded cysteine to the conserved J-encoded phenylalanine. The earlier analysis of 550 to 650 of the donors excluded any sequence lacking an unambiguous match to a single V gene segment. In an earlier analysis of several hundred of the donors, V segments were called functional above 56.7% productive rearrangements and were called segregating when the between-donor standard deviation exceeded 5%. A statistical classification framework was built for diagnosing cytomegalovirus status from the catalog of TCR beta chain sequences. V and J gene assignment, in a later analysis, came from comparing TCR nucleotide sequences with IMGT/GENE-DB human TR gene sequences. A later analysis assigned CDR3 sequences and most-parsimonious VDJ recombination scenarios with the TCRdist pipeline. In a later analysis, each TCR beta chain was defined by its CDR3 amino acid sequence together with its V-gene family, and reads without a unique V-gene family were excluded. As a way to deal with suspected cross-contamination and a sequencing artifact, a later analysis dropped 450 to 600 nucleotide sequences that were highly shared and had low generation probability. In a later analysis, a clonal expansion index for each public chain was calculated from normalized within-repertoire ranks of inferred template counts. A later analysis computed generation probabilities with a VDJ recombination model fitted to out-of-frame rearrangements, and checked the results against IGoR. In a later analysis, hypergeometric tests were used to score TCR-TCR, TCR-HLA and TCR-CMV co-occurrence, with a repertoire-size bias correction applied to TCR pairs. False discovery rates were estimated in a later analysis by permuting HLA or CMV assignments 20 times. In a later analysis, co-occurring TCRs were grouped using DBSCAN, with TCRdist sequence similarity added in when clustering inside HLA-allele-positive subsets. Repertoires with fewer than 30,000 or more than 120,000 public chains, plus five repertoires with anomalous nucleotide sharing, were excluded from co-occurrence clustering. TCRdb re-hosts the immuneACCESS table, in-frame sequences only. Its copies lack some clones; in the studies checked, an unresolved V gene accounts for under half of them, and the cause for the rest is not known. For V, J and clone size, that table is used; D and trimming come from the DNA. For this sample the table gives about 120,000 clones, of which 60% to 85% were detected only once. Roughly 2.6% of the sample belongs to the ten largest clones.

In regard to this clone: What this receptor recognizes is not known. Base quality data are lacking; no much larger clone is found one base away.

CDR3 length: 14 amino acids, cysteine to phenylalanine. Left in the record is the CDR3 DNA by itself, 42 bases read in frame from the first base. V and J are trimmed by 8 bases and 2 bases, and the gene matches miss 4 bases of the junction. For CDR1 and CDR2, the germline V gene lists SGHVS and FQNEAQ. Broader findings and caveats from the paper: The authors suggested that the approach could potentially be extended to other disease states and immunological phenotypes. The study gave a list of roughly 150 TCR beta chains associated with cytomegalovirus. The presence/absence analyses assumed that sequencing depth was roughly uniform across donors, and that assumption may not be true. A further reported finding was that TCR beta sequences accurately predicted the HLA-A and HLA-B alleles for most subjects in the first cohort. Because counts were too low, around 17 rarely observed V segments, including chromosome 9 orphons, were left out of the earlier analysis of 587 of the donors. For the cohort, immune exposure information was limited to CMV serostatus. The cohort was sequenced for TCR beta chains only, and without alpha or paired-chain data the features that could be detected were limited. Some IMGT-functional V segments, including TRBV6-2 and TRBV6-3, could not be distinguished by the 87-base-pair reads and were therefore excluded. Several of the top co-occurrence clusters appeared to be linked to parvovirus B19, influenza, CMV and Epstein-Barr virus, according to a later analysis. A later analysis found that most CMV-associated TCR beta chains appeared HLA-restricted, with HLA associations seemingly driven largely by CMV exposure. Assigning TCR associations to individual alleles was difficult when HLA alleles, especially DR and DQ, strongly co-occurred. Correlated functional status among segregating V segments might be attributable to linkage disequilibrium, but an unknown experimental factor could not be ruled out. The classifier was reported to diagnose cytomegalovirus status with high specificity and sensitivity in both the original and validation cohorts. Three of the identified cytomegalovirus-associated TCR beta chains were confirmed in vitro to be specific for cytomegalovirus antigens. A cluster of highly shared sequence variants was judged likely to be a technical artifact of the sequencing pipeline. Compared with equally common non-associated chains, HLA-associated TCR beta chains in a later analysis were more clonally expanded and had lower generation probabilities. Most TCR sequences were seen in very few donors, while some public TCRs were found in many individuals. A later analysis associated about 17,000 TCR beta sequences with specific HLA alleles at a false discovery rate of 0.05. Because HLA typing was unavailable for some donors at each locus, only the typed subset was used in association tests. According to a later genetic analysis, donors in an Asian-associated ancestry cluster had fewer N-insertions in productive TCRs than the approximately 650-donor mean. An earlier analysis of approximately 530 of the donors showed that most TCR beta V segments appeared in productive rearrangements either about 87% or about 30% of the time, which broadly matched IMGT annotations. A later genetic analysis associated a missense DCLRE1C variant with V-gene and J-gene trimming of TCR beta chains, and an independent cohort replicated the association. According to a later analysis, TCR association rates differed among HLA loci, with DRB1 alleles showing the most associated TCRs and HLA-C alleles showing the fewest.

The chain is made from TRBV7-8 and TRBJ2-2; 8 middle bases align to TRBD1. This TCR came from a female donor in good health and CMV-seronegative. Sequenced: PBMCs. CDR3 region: CASQGAHNTGELFF. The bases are TGTGCCAGCCAGGGGGCTCATAACACCGGGGAGCTGTTTTTT.